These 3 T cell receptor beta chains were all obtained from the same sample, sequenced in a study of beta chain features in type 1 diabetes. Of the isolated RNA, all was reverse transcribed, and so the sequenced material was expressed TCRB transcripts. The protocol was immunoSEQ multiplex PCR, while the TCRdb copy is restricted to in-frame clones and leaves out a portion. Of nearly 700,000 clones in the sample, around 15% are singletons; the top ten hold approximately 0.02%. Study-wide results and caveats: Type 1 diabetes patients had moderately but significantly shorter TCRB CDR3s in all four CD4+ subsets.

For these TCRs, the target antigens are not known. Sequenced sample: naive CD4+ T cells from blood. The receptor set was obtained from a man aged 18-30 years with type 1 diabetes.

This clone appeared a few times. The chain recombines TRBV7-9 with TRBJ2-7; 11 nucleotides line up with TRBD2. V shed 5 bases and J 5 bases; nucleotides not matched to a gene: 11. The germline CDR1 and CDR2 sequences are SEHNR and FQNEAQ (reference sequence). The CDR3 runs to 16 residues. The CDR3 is CASSRRRTSGGHEQYF. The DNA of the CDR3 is TGTGCCAGCAGCCGAAGGAGAACTAGCGGGGGCCACGAGCAGTACTTC.

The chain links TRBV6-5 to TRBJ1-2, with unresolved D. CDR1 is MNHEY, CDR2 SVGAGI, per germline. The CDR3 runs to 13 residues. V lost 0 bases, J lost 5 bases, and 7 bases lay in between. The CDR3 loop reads CASSYSEWYGYTF. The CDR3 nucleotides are TGTGCCAGCAGTTACTCCGAATGGTATGGCTACACCTTC.

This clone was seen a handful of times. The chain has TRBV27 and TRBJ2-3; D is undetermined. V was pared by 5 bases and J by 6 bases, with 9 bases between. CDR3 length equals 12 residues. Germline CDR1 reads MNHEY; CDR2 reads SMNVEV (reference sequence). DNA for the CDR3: TGTGCCAGCAGTCCGAGGTCCGATACGCAGTATTTT. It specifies CASSPRSDTQYF.